Presented here are 30 T cell receptor beta chains from one specimen sequenced in a study of blood T cell repertoires in COVID-19. The repertoire was sequenced with immunoSEQ multiplex PCR; TCRdb's copy has only in-frame clones and lacks some. Counted here are 44,000 or so clones, 65% to 85% occurring once; the ten biggest clones make up approximately 7.6%. Sequenced input: peripheral blood. These receptors were obtained from a man of 80 years or more in a cohort sampled during active COVID-19.

The chain joins TRBV7-8 to TRBJ1-1; the D gene is possibly TRBD1 (5 bases). Germline V lookup: CDR1 SGHVS, CDR2 FQNEAQ. Trimming removed 6 bases at V and 11 bases at J, with 19 bases between. This CDR3 is 13 amino acids long. The CDR3, as DNA: TGTGCCAGCAGTCTAGGGTACGGGGGATACGCTTTCTTT. Encoded protein: CASSLGYGGYAFF.

This rearrangement joins TRBV11-2 to TRBJ2-7; D remains ambiguous. The V gene lost 5 bases and the J gene lost 1 base, with 9 bases spanning the gap. The CDR3 has 13 residues. Germline V gene lookup returns CDR1 SGHAT and CDR2 FQNNGV. The chain's CDR3 is CASSASGSYEQYF. Here the CDR3 DNA reads TGTGCCAGCAGCGCATCAGGTTCCTACGAGCAGTACTTC.

The chain uses TRBV27 and TRBJ2-7, with 16 nucleotides matching TRBD2. Germline trimming cut 8 bases from V and 11 bases from J; bases unmatched to any gene: 3. CDR1 is MNHEY and CDR2 is SMNVEV in the germline V gene (reference sequence). There are 12 residues in the CDR3. The CDR3, as DNA: TGTGCCAGCGGGACTAGCGGGAGGGCCAAGTACTTC. Residues: CASGTSGRAKYF.

This clone was counted between two and nine times. This chain links TRBV6-2 or TRBV6-3 with TRBJ2-1; 7 nucleotides line up with TRBD2. The junction had 9 bases not matched to a gene; V was cut back by 0 bases and J by 4 bases. This CDR3 spans 17 amino acids. CDR1 is MNHEY, CDR2 SVGEGT, per germline. The CDR3 region is CASSYSPLSGVYNEQFF. The CDR3 bases are TGTGCCAGCAGTTACTCCCCTTTGAGCGGGGTTTACAATGAGCAGTTCTTC.

V and J are TRBV19 and TRBJ2-2; 15 bases map to TRBD2. V dropped 6 bases and J dropped 1; count of bases not matched to a gene: 6. In germline, CDR1 is LNHDA, CDR2 SQIVND (reference sequence). There are 18 residues in the CDR3. The CDR3 sequence is CASSLGLAGGGNTGELFF. Written as DNA, the CDR3 is TGTGCCAGTAGCCTGGGACTAGCGGGGGGCGGGAACACCGGGGAGCTGTTTTTT.

The genes are TRBV3-1 (or the pseudogene TRBV3-2) and TRBJ2-1; 7 bases match TRBD1. Germline-derived CDR1 and CDR2 are LGHDT and YNNKEL (reference sequence). Trimming took 5 bases from V and 2 from J; bases not matched to a gene: 6. This CDR3 contains 15 residues. The CDR3 spells CASSFGQATYNEQFF. As DNA, the CDR3 is TGTGCCAGCAGCTTCGGACAGGCGACCTACAATGAGCAGTTCTTC.

The CDR3 loop is CASSPAQIANSPLHF. For the CDR3, the DNA is TGTGCCAGCTCACCAGCCCAGATCGCCAATTCACCCCTCCACTTT. This chain joins TRBV18 and TRBJ1-6, with no clear D. Between the trimmed V and J ends, which lost 2 bases and 7 bases, there was a span of 12 bases. The V gene's germline CDR1 is KGHSH and CDR2 LQKENI. The CDR3 contains 15 residues.

The chain couples TRBV2 to TRBJ1-5; D may be TRBD1 (5 bases). CDR3 length: 15 amino acids. Trimming cost V 2 bases and J 2 bases, with 10 bases left between them. Germline V gives CDR1 SNHLY, CDR2 FYNNEI. CDR3 protein: CASSEFRVGNQPQHF. The CDR3, as DNA: TGTGCCAGCAGTGAATTCAGGGTGGGCAATCAGCCCCAGCATTTT.

The genes are TRBV5-1 and TRBJ2-1; D unresolved. V lost 3 bases and J lost 6, with 13 bases in between. The CDR3 extends over 14 amino acids. CDR1 and CDR2 from the germline V gene are SGHRS and YFSETQ. The CDR3 sequence: CASSSSLISNEQFF. DNA of the CDR3: TGCGCCAGCAGCTCTTCGTTAATATCCAATGAGCAGTTCTTC.

This sequence joins TRBV11-3 and TRBJ2-3; 8 positions match TRBD2. The trim removed 5 bases at V and 0 bases at J, leaving 10 bases unmatched. The CDR3 covers 17 residues. Germline V lookup: CDR1 SGHNT, CDR2 YENEEA. CDR3 sequence: CASSARSGGASTDTQYF. For the CDR3, the DNA is TGTGCCAGCAGCGCCCGCAGCGGGGGTGCTAGCACAGATACGCAGTATTTT.

The J gene is TRBJ1-4, the V gene TRBV28; D ambiguous. Trimming stripped 7 bases from V and 7 bases from J, with 16 bases between. Germline loops: CDR1 MDHEN, CDR2 SYDVKM. CDR3 length: 14 residues. The chain's CDR3 is CASNPGVRGEKLFF. In DNA form, the CDR3 reads TGTGCCAGCAACCCGGGAGTAAGAGGTGAAAAACTGTTTTTT.

This rearrangement joins TRBV5-4 to TRBJ2-3, with 9 nucleotides matching TRBD1. The J segment lost 6 bases and the V segment lost 3 bases, leaving 2 bases of the junction unmatched. Per germline, CDR1 SGHNT and CDR2 YYREEE (reference sequence). The CDR3 has 13 amino acids. The CDR3: CASSSDRGDTQYF. Here the CDR3 DNA reads TGTGCCAGCAGCTCGGACAGGGGTGATACGCAGTATTTT.

This chain uses TRBV11-2 with TRBJ2-5, with a tentative D call TRBD1 (6 bases). CDR1 and CDR2 (germline): SGHAT, FQNNGV. The germline V and J ends were trimmed by 6 bases and 0 bases, with 11 bases remaining between them. The CDR3 runs to 14 residues. The CDR3 region has the DNA TGTGCCAGCAGATCGACAGGTTACCAAGAGACCCAGTACTTC. Translating it yields CASRSTGYQETQYF. Full variable domain (missing parts from reference TRBV11-2 and TRBJ2-5): EAGVAQSPRYKIIEKRQSVAFWCNPISGHATLYWYQQILGQGPKLLIQFQNNGVVDDSQLPKDRFSAERLKGVDSTLKIQPAKLEDSAVYLCASRSTGYQETQYFGPGTRLLVL.

Written as DNA, the CDR3 is TGTGCCAGCAGCTTAAAAGTTCGACTAGCGGGAGTAGTTAGTGAGCAGTTCTTC. It codes for CASSLKVRLAGVVSEQFF. The V gene is TRBV7-9, the J gene TRBJ2-1; TRBD2 agrees at 12 bases. Germline CDR1 and CDR2: SEHNR and FQNEAQ (reference sequence). V gave up 2 bases and J gave up 9 bases; unmatched junction bases: 14. The length of the CDR3 is 18 residues.

CDR3 bases: TGTGCCAGCAGCTCTCCGGGACAGGGTCCCTATTCACCCCTCCACTTT. This codes for CASSSPGQGPYSPLHF. The V gene is TRBV27, the J gene TRBJ1-6, with 9 bases lining up with TRBD1. In germline, CDR1 is MNHEY, CDR2 SMNVEV (reference sequence). CDR3 length equals 16 residues. The V segment lost 6 bases and the J segment 8 bases; nucleotides outside the gene matches: 11.

The J gene is TRBJ1-6, the V gene TRBV30; D is undetermined. Germline V CDR1 and CDR2: GTSNPN, SVGIG (reference sequence). Trimming left V 0 bases short and J 12 bases short, with 15 bases between. The CDR3 length is 14 residues. The CDR3: CAWSVRSELRPLHF. The CDR3 nucleotides read TGTGCCTGGAGTGTACGAAGTGAGCTTAGACCCCTCCACTTT. Full variable domain (remainder filled in from reference TRBV30 and TRBJ1-6): SQTIHQWPATLVQPVGSPLSLECTVEGTSNPNLYWYRQAAGRGLQLLFYSVGIGQISSEVPQNLSASRPQDRQFILSSKKLLLSDSGFYLCAWSVRSELRPLHFGNGTRLTVT.

This rearrangement joins TRBV6-5 to TRBJ1-6, with 9 positions matching TRBD1. Germline CDR1 reads MNHEY; CDR2 reads SVGAGI. The CDR3 extends over 15 amino acids. Germline trimming cut 6 bases from V and 8 bases from J; bases unmatched to any gene: 8. The CDR3 DNA is TGTGCCAGCAGGACGACAGGGGGTACGGATTCACCCCTCCACTTT. Its protein is CASRTTGGTDSPLHF.

The chain is built from TRBV25-1 and TRBJ2-3, with TRBD1 matching 9 bases. The CDR3 covers 17 residues. Germline CDR1 MGHDK, CDR2 SYGVNS. The V segment lost 4 bases and the J segment 0 bases; nucleotides outside the gene matches: 8. The CDR3 sequence is CASSGPGQGLSTDTQYF. In DNA form, the CDR3 reads TGTGCCAGCAGTGGGCCGGGACAGGGATTAAGCACAGATACGCAGTATTTT.

The table lists this clone with a count of one. The rearrangement uses TRBV5-1 and TRBJ1-2, with D tentatively TRBD1 (6 bases). There are 14 residues in the CDR3. Trimming stripped 0 bases from V and 2 bases from J, with 8 bases between. CDR1 is SGHRS, CDR2 YFSETQ, per germline. The CDR3 DNA is TGCGCCAGCAGCTTGGAAAGGGGGAACTATGGCTACACCTTC. It codes for CASSLERGNYGYTF.

The J gene is TRBJ2-7, the V gene TRBV18; TRBD2 might be the D (6 bases). Trimming took off 3 bases at V and 2 bases at J, with 17 bases between the two ends. Germline V lookup: CDR1 KGHSH, CDR2 LQKENI. This CDR3 contains 16 residues. The CDR3 DNA follows: TGTGCCAGCTCACCTCCCCCTGCGGGGCCCGCCTACGAGCAGTACTTC. Residues: CASSPPPAGPAYEQYF.

The chain carries TRBV6-5 and TRBJ1-1; the match to TRBD1 covers 7 bases. This CDR3 has 16 amino acids. CDR1 and CDR2 (germline): MNHEY, SVGAGI. With V trimmed by 3 bases and J by 4 bases, 11 bases remained unmatched. The CDR3 is CASSYTGTAMVTEAFF. The CDR3 bases are TGTGCCAGCAGTTATACCGGGACAGCTATGGTCACTGAAGCTTTCTTT.

The rearrangement links TRBV27 to TRBJ2-1, with TRBD2 matching 10 bases. The CDR3 has 16 amino acids. Germline loops: CDR1 MNHEY, CDR2 SMNVEV (reference sequence). V lost 8 bases to trimming and J lost 3 bases; unmatched junction nucleotides: 10. The CDR3 nucleotides read TGTGCCAGCGCCGAAGTAGCGGGAGGAGGCTACAATGAGCAGTTCTTC. It is translated as CASAEVAGGGYNEQFF.

CDR3 region: CASSVNQVANSPLHF. The CDR3 bases are TGTGCCAGCAGCGTTAATCAGGTTGCCAATTCACCCCTCCACTTT. The chain is built from TRBV7-2 and TRBJ1-6; no reliable D call. This CDR3 has 15 amino acids. V was shortened by 5 bases and J by 7 bases, with 15 bases between the two germline ends. CDR1 is SGHTA, CDR2 FQGNSA, per germline.

This CDR3 is CASGGRAGSDTQYF. The CDR3 nucleotides read TGTGCCAGCGGCGGGAGGGCCGGTTCAGATACGCAGTATTTT. The gene calls are TRBV7-9 and TRBJ2-3; TRBD2 agrees at 9 bases. Unmatched junction bases numbered 7, after V lost 8 bases and J lost 4 bases. Germline lookup yields CDR1 SEHNR and CDR2 FQNEAQ (reference sequence). The CDR3 spans 14 residues.

This chain connects TRBV7-2 to TRBJ2-2, with TRBD2 identical over 7 bases. Per germline, CDR1 SGHTA and CDR2 FQGNSA. This CDR3 contains 16 residues. The ends lost 3 bases at V and 0 bases at J; junction bases unmatched: 4. This chain's CDR3 is CASSFNGRSNTGELFF. The CDR3 DNA follows: TGTGCCAGCAGCTTTAACGGGAGGTCGAACACCGGGGAGCTGTTTTTT.

The CDR3 sequence: CASSKGAGGAETQYF. The DNA of the CDR3 is TGCGCCAGCAGTAAAGGAGCGGGAGGGGCAGAGACCCAGTACTTC. The chain employs TRBV10-1 and TRBJ2-5; 10 bases fit TRBD2. This CDR3 is 15 amino acids long. Germline CDR1 WNHNN, CDR2 SYGVQD (reference sequence). The V segment lost 5 bases and the J segment 4 bases; nucleotides outside the gene matches: 7.

J is TRBJ2-7 and V is TRBV6-5, with 7 bases identical to TRBD1. From germline, CDR1 is MNHEY and CDR2 SVGAGI. CDR3 length equals 15 residues. The ends lost 6 bases at V and 3 bases at J; junction bases unmatched: 11. The CDR3: CASRVDRAGFYEQYF. Here the CDR3 DNA reads TGTGCCAGCAGGGTCGACAGGGCCGGATTCTACGAGCAGTACTTC.

This chain joins TRBV28 and TRBJ2-5, with TRBD2 matching over 13 bases. There are 17 residues in the CDR3. The germline V gene encodes CDR1 MDHEN and CDR2 SYDVKM. After removal of 2 bases from V and 5 bases from J, the junction contained 8 bases not matched to a gene. The CDR3 sequence is CASSLLGLAGDRETQYF. The DNA of the CDR3 is TGTGCCAGCAGTTTACTCGGACTAGCGGGGGATAGGGAGACCCAGTACTTC.

This chain links TRBV11-2 with TRBJ1-1; 10 nucleotides agree with TRBD1. The germline V gene has CDR1 SGHAT and CDR2 FQNNGV. The CDR3 runs to 14 residues. The ends lost 5 bases at V and 5 bases at J; junction bases unmatched: 5. This CDR3 is CASSVRTGGTEAFF. CDR3 in DNA: TGTGCCAGCAGCGTAAGGACAGGGGGGACTGAAGCTTTCTTT.

The CDR3 reads CASSRRLAGGPGELFF. The CDR3 DNA reads as TGTGCCAGCAGCCGGAGACTAGCGGGAGGCCCCGGGGAGCTGTTTTTT. The chain couples TRBV3-1 (or the pseudogene TRBV3-2) to TRBJ2-2; 13 positions match TRBD2. The CDR3 consists of 16 residues. CDR1 and CDR2 from the germline V gene are LGHDT and YNNKEL (reference sequence). Trimming at V came to 4 bases and at J to 6 bases, leaving 5 bases not matched to a gene.